This T cell receptor beta chain was captured by sequencing in a study of beta chain features in type 1 diabetes. Details on this clone: The antigen is unknown.

Overall study results and limits: In cDNA sequencing, cells with high TCR expression could be over-represented. Moderately but significantly shorter TCRB CDR3s were found in Type 1 diabetes patients in all four CD4+ subsets. Comparison showed that naive, central memory and Treg TCRB repertoires appeared more similar among patients than among healthy donors. PCR may have favored shorter templates equally in patients and controls.

Germline CDR1 MDHEN, CDR2 SYDVKM. V lost 3 bases to trimming and J lost 7 bases, with 15 bases between them. The CDR3 spans 14 residues. Reverse transcription of all isolated RNA meant that expressed TCRB transcripts were sequenced. Repertoires were generated with immunoSEQ multiplex PCR, while TCRdb's copy carries only in-frame clones and drops some. The repertoire consists of over 55,000 clones, with under 60% occurring once and the leading ten covering around 2.5%. The specimen sequenced was Tregs from blood. The clonotype comes from a woman aged 40 to 50 with type 1 diabetes. The chain is built from TRBV28 and TRBJ1-2; tentatively, D is TRBD1 (5 bases). The CDR3 spells CASSFDPRARGYTF. As DNA, the CDR3 is TGTGCCAGCAGTTTCGATCCCAGGGCGCGTGGCTACACCTTC.